These 14 T cell receptor beta chains came from one sample sequenced in a study of T cells in Graves' hyperthyroidism and ophthalmopathy. The source material, RNA transcripts, was used to amplify TCR beta CDR3 regions. Initially, a first-round RT-PCR of the TCR CDR3 employed the HTBI primer set. TCRdb used MiXCR to reprocess the multiplex PCR reads, holding one entry per CDR3 protein. Here the sample spans 540,000 or so distinct CDR3 sequences, approximately 15% being singletons. Specimen: blood. Source of these receptors: a young woman with Graves' hyperthyroidism.

This chain links TRBV6-2 or TRBV6-3 with TRBJ2-2, with D possibly TRBD2 on 7 matching bases. Between the trimmed V and J ends, which lost 11 bases and 1 base, there was a span of 14 bases. The CDR3 loop spans 14 amino acids. Germline V gives CDR1 MNHEY, CDR2 SVGEGT. The CDR3, as DNA: TGTGCCGAAGGGGGGGACAAGAACACCGGGGAGCTGTTTTTT. This sequence encodes CAEGGDKNTGELFF.

At least ten counts were recorded for this clonotype. This rearrangement joins TRBV27 to TRBJ2-7; D is ambiguous. Trimming removed 4 bases from V and 3 bases from J, with 19 bases in between. This CDR3 is 16 amino acids long. Germline V CDR1 and CDR2: MNHEY, SMNVEV (reference sequence). CDR3: CASSWFGPINFYEQYF. Here the CDR3 DNA reads TGTGCCAGCAGTTGGTTTGGGCCCATAAATTTCTACGAGCAGTACTTC.

At least ten counts were recorded for this clonotype. This chain connects TRBV7-9 to TRBJ2-1; 9 positions match TRBD2. V shed 5 bases and J 7 bases; nucleotides not matched to a gene: 9. CDR1 and CDR2 from the germline V gene are SEHNR and FQNEAQ (reference sequence). This CDR3 contains 15 residues. In DNA, the CDR3 is TGTGCCAGCAGCCCGGTAGCGGGAGTGGTTAATGAGCAGTTCTTC. Translated: CASSPVAGVVNEQFF.

This clonotype occurred many times. This chain uses TRBV27 with TRBJ2-7; D is possibly TRBD2 (5 bases). Germline CDR1 and CDR2: MNHEY and SMNVEV (reference sequence). V gave up 8 bases and J gave up 5 bases, with 13 bases separating them. CDR3 length: 12 residues. The CDR3 DNA follows: TGTGCCAGCGGGAGAGCGAGGGACGAGCAGTACTTC. It codes for CASGRARDEQYF.

The chain uses TRBV19 and TRBJ2-4; 7 positions match TRBD1. With V trimmed by 5 bases and J by 0 bases, 4 bases remained unmatched. This CDR3 region has 15 residues. CDR1 is LNHDA and CDR2 is SQIVND in the germline V gene (reference sequence). This chain's CDR3 is CASSPQGLAKNIQYF. As DNA, the CDR3 is TGTGCCAGTAGTCCACAGGGGCTAGCCAAAAACATTCAGTACTTC.

The genes are TRBV19 and TRBJ2-6, with D perhaps matching TRBD2 (6 bases). With 10 bases removed from V and 0 bases from J, the gap between germline ends came to 40 bases. The germline V gene has CDR1 LNHDA and CDR2 SQIVND (reference sequence). The CDR3 contains 24 residues. CDR3 nucleotide sequence: TGTGCCACCTCTTGGGTCTGGTTTTTGCGGGGAGTCCCCGGGCTGTGCTCTGGGGCCAACGTCCTGACTTTC. Encoded protein: CATSWVWFLRGVPGLCSGANVLTF.

This clonotype was seen repeatedly, ten times or more. The chain's CDR3 is CASSQQGTPNTEAFF. DNA of the CDR3: TGTGCCAGCAGCCAACAGGGTACCCCGAACACTGAAGCTTTCTTT. The gene calls are TRBV3-1 and TRBJ1-1; a possible D gene is TRBD1 (5 bases). Germline values: CDR1 LGHDT, CDR2 YNNKEL (reference sequence). The CDR3 runs to 15 residues. Trimming shortened V by 2 bases and J by 1 base, and 11 bases separated the two germline ends.

In this sample, this clonotype turned up many times. V gene TRBV20-1 combines with J gene TRBJ1-2; no clear D gene. Per germline, CDR1 DFQATT and CDR2 SNEGSKA (reference sequence). The V end lost 6 bases, the J end lost 0 bases, and 11 bases lay between the germline ends. The CDR3 extends over 13 amino acids. The DNA for the CDR3 is TGCAGTGCAACTGTTGGGCCTAACTATGGCTACACCTTC. It codes for CSATVGPNYGYTF.

This clonotype was counted many times. V and J are TRBV2 and TRBJ1-4; no clear D. The CDR3 sequence is 14 residues long. The V end lost 7 bases, the J end lost 3 bases, and 12 bases lay between the germline ends. The germline CDR1 and CDR2 sequences are SNHLY and FYNNEI. The CDR3 nucleotides read TGTGCCAGCAACGGGAGGACCTCTAATGAAAAACTGTTTTTT. This translates into CASNGRTSNEKLFF.

This clonotype was recorded at least ten times. This rearrangement joins TRBV11-2 to TRBJ1-2; tentatively, D is TRBD1 (5 bases). The CDR3 totals 14 residues. Trimming stripped 5 bases from V and 5 bases from J, with 15 bases between. Looked up from germline, CDR1 is SGHAT and CDR2 is FQNNGV. CDR3 nucleotide sequence: TGTGCCAGCAGCCGGAGCAGGGATGAGTATGGCTACACCTTC. Protein: CASSRSRDEYGYTF.

This clonotype was seen ten or more times. The chain couples TRBV12-3 or TRBV12-4 to TRBJ1-5; TRBD1 aligns across 7 bases. Germline trimming cut 6 bases from V and 5 bases from J; bases unmatched to any gene: 7. The CDR3 length is 14 residues. The CDR3 here is CASSLLTGDQPQHF. The CDR3 nucleotides are TGTGCCAGCAGCCTCCTTACAGGGGATCAGCCCCAGCATTTT.

This clonotype was seen many times. The rearrangement links TRBV27 to TRBJ2-1; 9 bases match TRBD1. The CDR3 sequence is 14 residues long. J was trimmed by 8 bases and V by 2 bases; bases with no gene match: 4. Germline loops: CDR1 MNHEY, CDR2 SMNVEV (reference sequence). Here the CDR3 DNA reads TGTGCCAGCAGTTTAGGGACAGGGTGGGATGAGCAGTTCTTC. Protein: CASSLGTGWDEQFF.

The chain has TRBV10-3 and TRBJ1-1; 9 bases are a match to TRBD1. V lost 5 bases and J lost 6; bases outside the gene matches: 4. This CDR3 contains 13 residues. From germline, CDR1 is ENHRY and CDR2 SYGVKD. The CDR3 loop is CAISQDRGSEAFF. CDR3 nucleotide sequence: TGTGCCATCAGTCAGGACAGGGGCTCTGAAGCTTTCTTT.

This clonotype was seen only a few times. The chain employs TRBV6-1 and TRBJ2-4, with a possible D match to TRBD2 (6 bases). The CDR3 contains 14 residues. Germline V lookup: CDR1 MNHNS, CDR2 SASEGT. The ends were cut back, 9 bases at V and 3 bases at J, with 15 bases in the middle. The CDR3 spells CASAMGLNKNIQYF. For the CDR3, the DNA is TGTGCCAGTGCGATGGGACTTAACAAAAACATTCAGTACTTC.